This T cell receptor (beta chain) is from a study of T cells in Graves' hyperthyroidism and ophthalmopathy. Uncontrolled infection, other autoimmune disease, pregnancy or lactation excluded patients. The source of the PBMCs was 10 ml of fresh peripheral blood. Study results and caveats: Within blood appeared most thyroid clonotypes that had expanded above 0.001.

As to this clonotype: Antigen: not known.

CDR3 length: 17 amino acids. CDR1 is MDHEN and CDR2 is SYDVKM in the germline V gene. The germline V and J ends were trimmed by 5 bases and 0 bases, with 17 bases remaining between them. From RNA transcripts, TCR beta CDR3 regions were amplified. During a first-round RT-PCR of the TCR CDR3, the HTBI primer set was used. Each CDR3 protein gets one entry after TCRdb re-called the multiplex PCR reads with MiXCR. The sample includes some 690,000 distinct CDR3 sequences, around 16% of them seen just once. The sequenced sample consisted of blood. The V gene is TRBV28, the J gene TRBJ2-1; the D gene could be TRBD1 or TRBD2 (5 bases each). This TCR came from a man aged 45-60 years with Graves' hyperthyroidism. CDR3: CASSEVMGVDSYNEQFF. The CDR3 DNA reads TGTGCCAGCAGTGAGGTAATGGGGGTCGACTCCTACAATGAGCAGTTCTTC.